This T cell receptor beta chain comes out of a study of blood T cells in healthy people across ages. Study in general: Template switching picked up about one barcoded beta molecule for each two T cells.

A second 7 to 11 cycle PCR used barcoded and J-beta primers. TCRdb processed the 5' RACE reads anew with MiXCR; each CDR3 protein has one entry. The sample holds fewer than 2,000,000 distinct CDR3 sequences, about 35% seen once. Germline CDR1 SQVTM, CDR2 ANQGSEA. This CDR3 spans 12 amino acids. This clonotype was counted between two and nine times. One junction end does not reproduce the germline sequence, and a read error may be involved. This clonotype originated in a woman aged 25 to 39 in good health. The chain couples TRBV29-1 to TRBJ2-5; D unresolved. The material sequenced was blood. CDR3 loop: CSGEDWEETQYF. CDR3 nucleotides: TGCAGCGGTGAAGACTGGGAAGAGACCCAGTACTTC.